This T cell receptor beta chain derives from a study of CD8+CD57+ T cells in acquired aplastic anemia. Overall study: Across the sorted CD4+ and CD8+ cells, DNA amounts averaged approximately 3.1 ug.

This clonotype was seen more than once but under ten times. Sequencing involved patients with CD8+CD57+ cell expansion previously shown by flow cytometry. The V end was cut by 3 bases, the J end by 7 bases, with 15 bases between. From germline, CDR1 is DFQATT and CDR2 SNEGSKA (reference sequence). The CDR3 extends over 13 amino acids. Genomic DNA, the template, was used for profiling of the TCR beta VDJ and CDR3. TCRdb used MiXCR to reprocess the reads, holding one entry per CDR3 protein. This sample carries around 180,000 distinct CDR3 sequences, 48% of them seen once, and the ten largest clones take about 1.7%.

The rearrangement links TRBV20-1 to TRBJ1-2; perhaps TRBD1 as D (6 bases). This sequence was found in a human donor with aplastic anemia. Input material: sorted CD4+, CD8+, or CD8+CD57+ T cells (not recorded which) from PBMCs. The CDR3 protein is CSARAKTGPGYTF. The DNA of the CDR3 is TGCAGTGCTAGGGCGAAGACAGGCCCTGGCTACACCTTC.